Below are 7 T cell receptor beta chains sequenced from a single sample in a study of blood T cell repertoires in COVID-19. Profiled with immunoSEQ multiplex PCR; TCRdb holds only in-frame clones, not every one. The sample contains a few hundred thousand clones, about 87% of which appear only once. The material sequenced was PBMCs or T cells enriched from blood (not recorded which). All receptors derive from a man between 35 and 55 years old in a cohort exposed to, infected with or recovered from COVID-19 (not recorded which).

In DNA, the CDR3 is TGTGCCAGCAGTTTTGGGCAGGGGAGCACCGGGGAGCTGTTTTTT. It codes for CASSFGQGSTGELFF. The chain combines TRBV27 with TRBJ2-2, with D possibly being TRBD1 (6 bases). This CDR3 has 15 residues. V shed 3 bases and J shed 4 bases, with 12 bases lying between them. Germline CDR1 MNHEY, CDR2 SMNVEV (reference sequence).

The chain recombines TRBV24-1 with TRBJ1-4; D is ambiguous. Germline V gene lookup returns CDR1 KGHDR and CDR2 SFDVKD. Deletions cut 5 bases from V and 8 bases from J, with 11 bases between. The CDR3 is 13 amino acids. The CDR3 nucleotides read TGTGCCACCAGTGGTCGGACGGGAGAAAAACTGTTTTTT. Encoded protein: CATSGRTGEKLFF.

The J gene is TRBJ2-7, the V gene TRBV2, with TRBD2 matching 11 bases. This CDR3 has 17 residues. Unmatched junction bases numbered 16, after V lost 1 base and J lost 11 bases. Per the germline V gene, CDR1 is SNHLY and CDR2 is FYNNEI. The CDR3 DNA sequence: TGTGCCAGCAGTGAAGACGGTATACTAGCGGGAGTAGTAGGGGAGTACTTC. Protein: CASSEDGILAGVVGEYF.

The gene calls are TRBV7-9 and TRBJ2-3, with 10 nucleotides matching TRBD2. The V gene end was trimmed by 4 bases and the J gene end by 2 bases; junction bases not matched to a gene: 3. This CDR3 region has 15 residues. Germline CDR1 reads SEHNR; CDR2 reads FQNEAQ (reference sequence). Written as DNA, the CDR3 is TGTGCCAGCAGCTCCGGGACTAGCGACACAGATACGCAGTATTTT. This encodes CASSSGTSDTDTQYF.

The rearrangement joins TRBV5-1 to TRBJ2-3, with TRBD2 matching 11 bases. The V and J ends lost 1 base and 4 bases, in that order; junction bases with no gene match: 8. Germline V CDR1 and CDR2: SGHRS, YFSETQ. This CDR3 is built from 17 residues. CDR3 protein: CASSLSGSGRAPDTQYF. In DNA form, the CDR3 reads TGCGCCAGCAGCTTGAGTGGTAGCGGGAGGGCCCCAGATACGCAGTATTTT.

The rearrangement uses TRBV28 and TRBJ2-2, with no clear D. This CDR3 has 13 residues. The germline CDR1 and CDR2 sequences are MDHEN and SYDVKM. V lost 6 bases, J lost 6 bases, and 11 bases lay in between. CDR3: CASRPTEPGELFF. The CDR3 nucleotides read TGTGCCAGCAGGCCGACGGAGCCCGGGGAGCTGTTTTTT.

CDR3 sequence: CASIGGLGDGAFF. The CDR3 DNA reads TGTGCCAGCATTGGGGGGTTGGGGGACGGAGCTTTCTTT. V is TRBV27 and J is TRBJ1-1; TRBD1 is a possible D gene (5 bases). Trimming shortened V by 7 bases and J by 10 bases, and 19 bases separated the two germline ends. Germline lookup yields CDR1 MNHEY and CDR2 SMNVEV (reference sequence). The CDR3 loop spans 13 amino acids.